Shown below are 12 T cell receptor beta chains from a single sample sequenced in a study of CD8+CD57+ T cells in acquired aplastic anemia. TCR beta VDJ and CDR3 were profiled, and genomic DNA was the template. TCRdb recomputed calls from the reads with MiXCR, one row per CDR3 protein. The repertoire holds approximately 200,000 distinct CDR3 sequences, with less than 65% as singletons. The sequenced material came from sorted CD4+, CD8+, or CD8+CD57+ T cells (not recorded which) from PBMCs. The receptors originated from a human donor in good health, serving as a control.

This rearrangement joins TRBV10-3 to TRBJ2-1; perhaps TRBD2 as D (5 bases). Germline values: CDR1 ENHRY, CDR2 SYGVKD. The CDR3 spans 16 residues. The V and J ends lost 2 bases and 8 bases respectively, with 19 bases between them. CDR3 sequence (DNA): TGTGCCATCAGTGAGCCCGGACTGCGTGTTACGGATGAGCAGTTCTTC. It translates to CAISEPGLRVTDEQFF.

This chain uses TRBV2 with TRBJ2-7, with 9 positions matching TRBD2. In germline, CDR1 is SNHLY, CDR2 FYNNEI. After removal of 0 bases from V and 5 bases from J, the junction contained 14 bases not matched to a gene. The CDR3 consists of 18 residues. DNA for the CDR3: TGTGCCAGCAGTGAAGCTTTTCCGGGACTAGCACAGGCCGACGAGCAGTACTTC. This codes for CASSEAFPGLAQADEQYF.

The V and J genes are TRBV19 and TRBJ2-3; D remains ambiguous. V dropped 4 bases and J dropped 0 bases, with 11 bases sitting between them. The CDR3 has 15 amino acids. Looked up from germline, CDR1 is LNHDA and CDR2 is SQIVND (reference sequence). The CDR3 spells CASSTDRISTDTQYF. Here the CDR3 DNA reads TGTGCCAGTAGTACCGATAGAATTAGCACAGATACGCAGTATTTT.

The sample holds one count of this clonotype. The chain couples TRBV20-1 to TRBJ2-5, with 12 bases identical to TRBD2. The V gene end was trimmed by 5 bases and the J gene end by 1 base; junction bases not matched to a gene: 17. Germline V gene sequence: CDR1 DFQATT, CDR2 SNEGSKA (reference sequence). The CDR3 extends over 19 amino acids. The CDR3 sequence is CSAPPPRASGGGRQETQYF. The CDR3, as DNA: TGCAGTGCTCCTCCTCCTCGGGCTAGCGGGGGGGGTCGCCAAGAGACCCAGTACTTC.

On this clonotype: The conserved final phenylalanine or tryptophan is absent from the CDR3, which likely points to a read error. The DNA is left out, because the CDR3 cannot be placed on it with certainty; the CDR3 is given as TCRdb lists it. CDR3 amino acids: CSASNPESSYEQHL. The J gene is TRBJ2-7, the V gene TRBV20-1. Germline V CDR1 and CDR2: DFQATT, SNEGSKA (reference sequence). The CDR3 is 14 amino acids long, termini counted.

In its sample, this clonotype was seen many times. The rearrangement links TRBV6-6 to TRBJ1-1, with D possibly being TRBD1 (5 bases). The CDR3 spans 15 residues. V was trimmed by 0 bases and J by 2 bases, leaving 10 bases between them. Germline-derived CDR1 and CDR2 are MNHNY and SVGAGI (reference sequence). This chain's CDR3 is CASSYSLDINTEAFF. The DNA of the CDR3 is TGTGCCAGCAGTTACTCCCTGGACATCAACACTGAAGCTTTCTTT.

The chain recombines TRBV12-3 or TRBV12-4 with TRBJ1-5, with a possible D match to TRBD1 (5 bases). Between the trimmed V and J ends, which lost 7 bases and 7 bases, there was a span of 17 bases. This CDR3 spans 14 amino acids. The CDR3 DNA reads as TGTGCCAGCACGGAAGGAGGGGAATGGCAGCCCCAGCATTTT. It specifies CASTEGGEWQPQHF.

This clonotype has just one count. This chain links TRBV19 with TRBJ1-5, with TRBD1 matching over 7 bases. V shed 9 bases, J shed 0 bases, and the junction held 5 bases outside the gene matches. Germline lookup yields CDR1 LNHDA and CDR2 SQIVND (reference sequence). This CDR3 region has 14 residues. The CDR3 reads CASGTVNSNQPQHF. The CDR3, as DNA: TGTGCCAGCGGGACAGTCAATAGCAATCAGCCCCAGCATTTT.

The chain joins TRBV19 to TRBJ1-5; tentatively, D is TRBD1 (5 bases). CDR1 LNHDA and CDR2 SQIVND come from the germline V gene (reference sequence). The CDR3 is made up of 12 amino acids. With 7 bases removed from V and 9 bases from J, the gap between germline ends came to 13 bases. The CDR3 spells CASTDTSLPQHF. The CDR3 DNA reads as TGTGCCAGTACGGACACCTCATTGCCCCAGCATTTT.

This clonotype was observed at least ten times. The genes are TRBV27 and TRBJ1-2; TRBD1 is a possible D gene (5 bases). The V and J ends lost 4 bases and 4 bases respectively, with 19 bases between them. Germline assignment: CDR1 MNHEY and CDR2 SMNVEV (reference sequence). The CDR3 is 16 amino acids. The CDR3 spells CASSSVSAGSAYGYTF. The CDR3 DNA sequence: TGTGCCAGCAGTTCTGTTTCGGCAGGGTCGGCCTATGGCTACACCTTC.

This clonotype was counted at least ten times. The V gene is TRBV7-9, the J gene TRBJ2-7, with D tentatively TRBD1 (6 bases). V lost 1 base to trimming and J lost 5 bases, with 18 bases between them. There are 16 residues in the CDR3. Germline CDR1 reads SEHNR; CDR2 reads FQNEAQ (reference sequence). CDR3 sequence reads: CASSLEGRGPLNEQYF. The CDR3, as DNA: TGTGCCAGCAGCTTAGAGGGCAGGGGCCCTTTAAACGAGCAGTACTTC.

J is TRBJ1-4 and V is TRBV27; 10 bases fit TRBD1. V shed 2 bases, J shed 10 bases, and the junction held 7 bases outside the gene matches. Looked up from germline, CDR1 is MNHEY and CDR2 is SMNVEV (reference sequence). The CDR3 is made up of 15 amino acids. Here the CDR3 reads CASSLEGQGYRKLFF. In nucleotides, the CDR3 is TGTGCCAGCAGTTTAGAGGGACAGGGGTATCGAAAACTGTTTTTT.